This T cell receptor (beta chain) was found in a study of CD8 T cells in Susac syndrome. J gave up 4 bases and V 1 base, and 5 bases lay outside the gene matches. This CDR3 contains 16 residues. CDR1 MRHNA and CDR2 SNTAGT come from the germline V gene. CD8+ and CD4+ blood T cells underwent TCR beta sequencing. The multiple sclerosis control group comprised treatment-naive patients with stable or active relapsing-remitting disease. An amount of RNA that ranged from roughly 0.5 to 1 ug was reverse transcribed with random hexamers. Amplification of TCR beta CDR3 used immunoSEQ multiplex PCR across 54 Vbeta and 13 Jbeta. MiXCR was run by TCRdb on the immunoSEQ multiplex PCR reads, yielding one entry per CDR3 protein. The sample consists of about 290,000 distinct CDR3 sequences, approximately 85% of them appearing once.

This TCR came from a human donor with multiple sclerosis. V usage is TRBV6-4 and J usage is TRBJ2-1; 9 bases are shared with TRBD2. The sequenced sample was CD8+ T cells from PBMCs. This CDR3 reads CASSDLAGANYNEQFF. CDR3 coding DNA: TGTGCCAGCAGTGACTTAGCGGGAGCCAATTACAATGAGCAGTTCTTC.